A selection of T cell receptor beta chains follows, all from one sample in a study of T cell responses to AZD1222 COVID-19 vaccine. Sequenced by immunoSEQ multiplex PCR; TCRdb stores in-frame clones only, minus some. This table has around 120,000 clones, roughly 90% appearing once. Source: peripheral blood, taken on day 0 of AZD1222 vaccination. The receptors were sampled from an adult in good health. Both conserved end residues are part of each CDR3. Each record gives: J gene, clone size, V gene, CDR3 protein. Size tells how often a clone was seen (once, few, many) or the class of an expanded clone, and some rows leave it out.

TRBJ1-6 | NA | TRBV4-3 | CASSQQLLDGTSSYNSPLHF
TRBJ2-1 | NA | TRBV27 | CASSRDRPYNEQFF
TRBJ2-5 | NA | TRBV5-6 | CASSLSGHKETQYF
TRBJ2-5 | NA | TRBV19 | CASGGGGPETQYF
TRBJ2-3 | NA | TRBV28 | CASSQRTREATQYF
TRBJ2-7 | NA | TRBV28 | CASNGARYEQYF
TRBJ2-6 | NA | TRBV18 | CASAPGLISGANVLTF
TRBJ1-1 | NA | TRBV28 | CASSSREHTTEAFF
TRBJ1-2 | NA | TRBV30 | CAWSLGMSYGYTF
TRBJ2-7 | NA | TRBV27 | CASSLGLAGAASYEQYF
TRBJ2-1 | NA | TRBV2 | CASIPGTGWNEQFF
TRBJ1-3 | NA | TRBV7-2 | CASQPPNLSGNTIYF
TRBJ1-5 | NA | TRBV6-4 | CASSDFSNQPQHF
TRBJ2-7 | NA | TRBV6-6 | CASRRDRLGHEQYF
TRBJ1-2 | NA | TRBV7-2 | CASSPARGGDYGYTF
TRBJ1-2 | NA | TRBV28 | CASSLGQGIGGYTF
TRBJ1-6 | many | TRBV6-5 | CASSWQGVASPLHF
TRBJ2-7 | NA | TRBV7-9 | CASSSLQGAKSYEQYF
TRBJ2-2 | NA | TRBV19 | CASGQAITGELFF
TRBJ2-3 | NA | TRBV19 | CASSMAGVTDTQYF
TRBJ2-7 | NA | TRBV11-2 | CASSIEGPRADEQYF
TRBJ1-1 | NA | TRBV10-3 | CAISLTGARDTEAFF
TRBJ1-1 | NA | TRBV27 | CASRPPGRSEAFF